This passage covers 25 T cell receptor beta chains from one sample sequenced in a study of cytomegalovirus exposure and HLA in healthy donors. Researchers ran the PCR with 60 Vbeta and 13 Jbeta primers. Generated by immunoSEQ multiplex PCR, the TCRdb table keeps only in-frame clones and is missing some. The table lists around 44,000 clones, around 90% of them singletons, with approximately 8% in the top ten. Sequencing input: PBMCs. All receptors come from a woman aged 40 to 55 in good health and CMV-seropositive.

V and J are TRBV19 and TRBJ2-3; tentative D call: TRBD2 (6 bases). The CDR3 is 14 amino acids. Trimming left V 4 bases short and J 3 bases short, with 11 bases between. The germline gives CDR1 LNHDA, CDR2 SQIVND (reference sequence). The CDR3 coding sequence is TGTGCCAGTAGTAAACCCGGGGGAACAGATACGCAGTATTTT. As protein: CASSKPGGTDTQYF.

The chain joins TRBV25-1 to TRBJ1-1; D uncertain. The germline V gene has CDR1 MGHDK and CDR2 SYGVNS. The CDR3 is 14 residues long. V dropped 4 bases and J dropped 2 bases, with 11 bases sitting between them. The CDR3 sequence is CASSAIRGNTEAFF. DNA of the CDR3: TGTGCCAGCAGTGCTATTCGGGGAAACACTGAAGCTTTCTTT.

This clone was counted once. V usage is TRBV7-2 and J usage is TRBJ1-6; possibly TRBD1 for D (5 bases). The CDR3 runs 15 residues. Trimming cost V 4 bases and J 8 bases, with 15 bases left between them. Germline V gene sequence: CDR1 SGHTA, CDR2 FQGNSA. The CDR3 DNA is TGTGCCAGCAGCTCCCTCTTCAGGGAAGATTCACCCCTCCACTTT. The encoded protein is CASSSLFREDSPLHF.

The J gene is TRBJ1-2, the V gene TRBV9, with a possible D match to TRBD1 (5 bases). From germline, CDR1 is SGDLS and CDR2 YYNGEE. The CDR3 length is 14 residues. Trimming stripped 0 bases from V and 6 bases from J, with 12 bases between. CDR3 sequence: CASSVAQAGNGYTF. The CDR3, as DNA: TGTGCCAGCAGCGTAGCTCAGGCAGGGAATGGCTACACCTTC.

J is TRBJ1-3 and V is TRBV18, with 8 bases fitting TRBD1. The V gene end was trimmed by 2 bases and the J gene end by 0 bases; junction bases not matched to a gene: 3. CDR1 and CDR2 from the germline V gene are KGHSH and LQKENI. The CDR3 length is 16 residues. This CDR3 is CASSPGQGPSGNTIYF. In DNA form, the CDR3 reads TGTGCCAGCTCACCAGGACAGGGCCCCTCTGGAAACACCATATATTTT.

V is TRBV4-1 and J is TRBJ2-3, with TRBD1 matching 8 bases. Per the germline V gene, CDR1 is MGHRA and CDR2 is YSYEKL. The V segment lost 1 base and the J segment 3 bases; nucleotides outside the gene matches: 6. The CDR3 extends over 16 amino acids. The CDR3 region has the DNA TGCGCCAGCAGCCAAGCGGACAGGGTGGTTACAGATACGCAGTATTTT. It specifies CASSQADRVVTDTQYF.

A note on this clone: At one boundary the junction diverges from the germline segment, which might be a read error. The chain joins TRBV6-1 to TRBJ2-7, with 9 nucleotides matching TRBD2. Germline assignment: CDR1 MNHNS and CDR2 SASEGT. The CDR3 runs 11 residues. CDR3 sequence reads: CASSVQGLARF. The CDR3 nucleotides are TGTGCCAGCAGTGTTCAGGGACTAGCCCGGTTC.

CDR3: CASSPQVVPGTRAEQYF. The CDR3 region has the DNA TGCGCCAGCAGCCCCCAAGTGGTCCCCGGGACTAGAGCGGAGCAGTACTTC. The genes are TRBV5-1 and TRBJ2-7; 8 nucleotides align to TRBD2. Germline V gene lookup returns CDR1 SGHRS and CDR2 YFSETQ. V gave up 4 bases and J gave up 7 bases; unmatched junction bases: 19. The CDR3 has 17 amino acids.

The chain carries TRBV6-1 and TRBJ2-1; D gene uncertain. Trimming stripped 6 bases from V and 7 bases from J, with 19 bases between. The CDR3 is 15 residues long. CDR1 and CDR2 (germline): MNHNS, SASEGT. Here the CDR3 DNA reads TGTGCCAGCAGCTCACAACGCCAAAATCCGAATGAGCAGTTCTTC. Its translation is CASSSQRQNPNEQFF.

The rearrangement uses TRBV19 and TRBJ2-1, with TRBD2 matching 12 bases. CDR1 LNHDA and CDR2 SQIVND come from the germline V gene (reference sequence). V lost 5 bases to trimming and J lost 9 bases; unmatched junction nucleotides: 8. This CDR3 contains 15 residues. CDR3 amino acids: CASSFQTSGGGEQFF. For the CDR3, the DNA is TGTGCCAGTAGTTTCCAGACTAGCGGGGGAGGTGAGCAGTTCTTC. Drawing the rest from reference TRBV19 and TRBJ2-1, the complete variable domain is DGGITQSPKYLFRKEGQNVTLSCEQNLNHDAMYWYRQDPGQGLRLIYYSQIVNDFQKGDIAEGYSVSREKKESFPLTVTSAQKNPTAFYLCASSFQTSGGGEQFFGPGTRLTVL.

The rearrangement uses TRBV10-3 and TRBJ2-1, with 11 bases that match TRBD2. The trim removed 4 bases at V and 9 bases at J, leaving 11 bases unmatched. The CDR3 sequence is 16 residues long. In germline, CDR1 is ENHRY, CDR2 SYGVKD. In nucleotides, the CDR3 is TGTGCCATCAGTGGAAATAGCGGGGGGGCTCGCACTGAGCAGTTCTTC. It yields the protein CAISGNSGGARTEQFF.

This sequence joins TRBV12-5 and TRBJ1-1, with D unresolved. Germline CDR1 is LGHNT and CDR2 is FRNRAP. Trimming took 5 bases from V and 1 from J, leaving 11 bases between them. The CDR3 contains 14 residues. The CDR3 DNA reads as TGTGCTAGTGGTGCTCCTCGGGGGAACACTGAAGCTTTCTTT. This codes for CASGAPRGNTEAFF.

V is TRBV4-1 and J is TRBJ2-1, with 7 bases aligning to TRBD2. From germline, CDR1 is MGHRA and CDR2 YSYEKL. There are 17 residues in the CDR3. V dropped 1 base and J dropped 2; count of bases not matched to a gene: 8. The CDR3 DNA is TGCGCCAGCAGCCAAGTCGGGGGGAGGTCCCCCTACAATGAGCAGTTCTTC. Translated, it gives CASSQVGGRSPYNEQFF.

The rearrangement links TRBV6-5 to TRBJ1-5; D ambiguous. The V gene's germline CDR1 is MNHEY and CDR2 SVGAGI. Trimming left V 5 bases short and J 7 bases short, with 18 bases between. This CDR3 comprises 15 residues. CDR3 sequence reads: CASSVLSGSQQPQHF. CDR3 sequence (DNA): TGTGCCAGCAGTGTACTATCGGGGTCTCAACAGCCCCAGCATTTT.

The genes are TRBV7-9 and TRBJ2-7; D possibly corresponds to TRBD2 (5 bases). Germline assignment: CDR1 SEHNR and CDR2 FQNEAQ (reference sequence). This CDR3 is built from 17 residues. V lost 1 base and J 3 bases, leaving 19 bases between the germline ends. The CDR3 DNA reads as TGTGCCAGCAGCTTAGGTACTAGGTGGCAGGCCCTCTACGAGCAGTACTTC. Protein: CASSLGTRWQALYEQYF.

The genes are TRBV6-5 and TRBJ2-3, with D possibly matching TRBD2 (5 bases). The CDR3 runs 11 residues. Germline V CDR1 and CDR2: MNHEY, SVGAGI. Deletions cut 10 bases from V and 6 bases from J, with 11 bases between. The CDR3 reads CATFRTDTQYF. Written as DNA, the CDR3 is TGTGCCACATTCAGGACTGATACGCAGTATTTT.

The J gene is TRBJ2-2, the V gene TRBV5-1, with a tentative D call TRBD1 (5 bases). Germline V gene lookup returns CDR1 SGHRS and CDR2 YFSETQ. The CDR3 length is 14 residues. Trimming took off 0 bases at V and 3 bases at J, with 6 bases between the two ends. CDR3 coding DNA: TGCGCCAGCAGCTTGGGACAGTACACCGGGGAGCTGTTTTTT. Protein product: CASSLGQYTGELFF.

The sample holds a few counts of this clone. The CDR3 nucleotides are TGTGCCAGTAGTTTCGGCAATGAGCAGTTCTTC. Translated: CASSFGNEQFF. The V and J genes are TRBV19 and TRBJ2-1; no definite D call. Trimming cost V 5 bases and J 6 bases, with 5 bases left between them. Germline V gene data show CDR1 as LNHDA and CDR2 as SQIVND (reference sequence). The CDR3 loop spans 11 amino acids.

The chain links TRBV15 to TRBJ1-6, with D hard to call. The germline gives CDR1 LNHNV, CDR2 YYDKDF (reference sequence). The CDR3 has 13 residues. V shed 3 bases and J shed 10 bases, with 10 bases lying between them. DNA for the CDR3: TGTGCCACCAGCAGGGATCACAGCTCACCCCTCCACTTT. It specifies CATSRDHSSPLHF.

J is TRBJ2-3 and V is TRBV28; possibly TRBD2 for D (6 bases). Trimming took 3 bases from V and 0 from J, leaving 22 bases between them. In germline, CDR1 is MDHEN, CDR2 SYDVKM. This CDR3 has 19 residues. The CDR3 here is CASSFGGNPRIPSTDTQYF. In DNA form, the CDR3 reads TGTGCCAGCAGTTTTGGAGGGAATCCGAGAATACCAAGCACAGATACGCAGTATTTT.

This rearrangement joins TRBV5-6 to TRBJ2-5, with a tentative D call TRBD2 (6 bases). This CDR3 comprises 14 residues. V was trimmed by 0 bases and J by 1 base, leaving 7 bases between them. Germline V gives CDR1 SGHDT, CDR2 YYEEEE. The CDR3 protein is CASSLGGVQETQYF. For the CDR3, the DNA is TGTGCCAGCAGCTTGGGGGGGGTCCAAGAGACCCAGTACTTC.

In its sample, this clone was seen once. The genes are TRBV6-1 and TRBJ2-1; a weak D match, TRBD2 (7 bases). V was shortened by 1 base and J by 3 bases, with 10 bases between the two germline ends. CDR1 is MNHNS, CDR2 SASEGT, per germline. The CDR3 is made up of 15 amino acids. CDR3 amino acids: CASSEGGGLYNEQFF. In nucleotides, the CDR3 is TGTGCCAGCAGTGAAGGGGGGGGCCTCTACAATGAGCAGTTCTTC.

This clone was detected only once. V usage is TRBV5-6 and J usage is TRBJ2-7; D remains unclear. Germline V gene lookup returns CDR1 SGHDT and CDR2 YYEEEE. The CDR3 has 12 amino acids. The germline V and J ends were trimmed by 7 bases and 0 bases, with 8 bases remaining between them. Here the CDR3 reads CASHRDSYEQYF. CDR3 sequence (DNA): TGTGCCAGCCACCGAGACTCCTACGAGCAGTACTTC.

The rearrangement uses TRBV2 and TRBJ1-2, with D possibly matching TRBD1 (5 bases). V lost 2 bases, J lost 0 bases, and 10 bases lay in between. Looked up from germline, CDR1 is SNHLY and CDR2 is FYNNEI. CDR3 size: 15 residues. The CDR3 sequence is CASSELPTANYGYTF. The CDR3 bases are TGTGCCAGCAGTGAACTCCCGACAGCTAACTATGGCTACACCTTC.

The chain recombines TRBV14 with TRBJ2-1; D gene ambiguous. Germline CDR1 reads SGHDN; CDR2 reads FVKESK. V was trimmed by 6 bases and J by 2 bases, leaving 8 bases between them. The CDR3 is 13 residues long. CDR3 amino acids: CASSAQTYNEQFF. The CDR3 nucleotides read TGTGCCAGCAGTGCTCAGACCTACAATGAGCAGTTCTTC.